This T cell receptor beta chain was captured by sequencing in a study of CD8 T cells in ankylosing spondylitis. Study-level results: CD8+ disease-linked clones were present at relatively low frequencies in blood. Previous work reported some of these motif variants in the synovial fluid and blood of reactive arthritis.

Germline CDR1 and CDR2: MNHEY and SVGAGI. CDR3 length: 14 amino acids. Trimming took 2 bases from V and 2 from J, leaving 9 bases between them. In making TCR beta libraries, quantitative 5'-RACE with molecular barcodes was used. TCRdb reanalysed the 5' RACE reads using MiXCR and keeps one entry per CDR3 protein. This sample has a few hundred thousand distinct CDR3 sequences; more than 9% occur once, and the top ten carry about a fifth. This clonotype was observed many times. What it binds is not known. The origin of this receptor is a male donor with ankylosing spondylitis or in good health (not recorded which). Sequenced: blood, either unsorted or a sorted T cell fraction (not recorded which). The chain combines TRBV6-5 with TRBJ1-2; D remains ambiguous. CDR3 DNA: TGTGCCAGCAGTTACGGGGAGAGGAACTATGGCTACACCTTC. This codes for CASSYGERNYGYTF.